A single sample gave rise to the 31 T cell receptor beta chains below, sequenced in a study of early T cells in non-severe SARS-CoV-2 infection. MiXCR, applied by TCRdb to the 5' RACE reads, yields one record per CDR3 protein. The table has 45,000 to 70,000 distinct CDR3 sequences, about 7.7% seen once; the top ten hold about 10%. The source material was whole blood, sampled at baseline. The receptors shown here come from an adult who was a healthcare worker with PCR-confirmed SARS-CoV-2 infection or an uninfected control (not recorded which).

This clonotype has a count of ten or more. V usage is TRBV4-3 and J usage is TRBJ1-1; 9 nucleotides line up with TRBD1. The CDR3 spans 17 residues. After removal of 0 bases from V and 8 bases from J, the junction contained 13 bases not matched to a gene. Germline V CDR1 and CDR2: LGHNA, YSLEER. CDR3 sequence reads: CASSQDSTGTGRVEAFF. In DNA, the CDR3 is TGCGCCAGCAGCCAAGATTCCACCGGGACAGGGCGGGTAGAAGCTTTCTTT.

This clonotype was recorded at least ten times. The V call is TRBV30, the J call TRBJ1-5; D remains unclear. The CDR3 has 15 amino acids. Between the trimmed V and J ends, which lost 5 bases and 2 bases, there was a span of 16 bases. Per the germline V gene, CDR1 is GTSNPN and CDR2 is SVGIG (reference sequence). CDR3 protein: CAWQLGGFGNQPQHF. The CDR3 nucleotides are TGTGCCTGGCAATTGGGAGGATTCGGCAATCAGCCCCAGCATTTT.

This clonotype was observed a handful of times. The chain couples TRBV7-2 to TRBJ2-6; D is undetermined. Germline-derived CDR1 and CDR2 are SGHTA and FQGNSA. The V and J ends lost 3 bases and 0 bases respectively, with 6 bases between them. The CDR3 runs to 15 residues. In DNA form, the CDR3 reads TGTGCCAGCAGCTTCGTGGACTCTGGGGCCAACGTCCTGACTTTC. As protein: CASSFVDSGANVLTF.

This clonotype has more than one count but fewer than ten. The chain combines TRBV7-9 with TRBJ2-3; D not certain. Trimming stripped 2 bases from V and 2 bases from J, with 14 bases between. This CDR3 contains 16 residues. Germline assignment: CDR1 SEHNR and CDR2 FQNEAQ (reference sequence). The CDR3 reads CASSLMRVSSTDTQYF. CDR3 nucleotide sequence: TGTGCCAGCAGCTTAATGCGTGTCTCCTCCACAGATACGCAGTATTTT.

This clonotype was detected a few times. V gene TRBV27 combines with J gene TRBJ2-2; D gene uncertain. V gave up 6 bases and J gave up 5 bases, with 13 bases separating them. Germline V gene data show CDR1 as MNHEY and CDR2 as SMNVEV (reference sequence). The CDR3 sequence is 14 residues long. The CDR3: CASSLEVQTGELFF. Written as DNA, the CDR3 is TGTGCCAGCAGCCTCGAGGTTCAAACCGGGGAGCTGTTTTTT.

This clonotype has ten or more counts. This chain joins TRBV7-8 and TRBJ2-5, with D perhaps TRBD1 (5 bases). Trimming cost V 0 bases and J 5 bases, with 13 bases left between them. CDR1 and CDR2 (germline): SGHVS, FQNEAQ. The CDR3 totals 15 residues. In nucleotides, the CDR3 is TGTGCCAGCAGCTTAGCGCCGGTGGGGCGGGAGACCCAGTACTTC. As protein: CASSLAPVGRETQYF.

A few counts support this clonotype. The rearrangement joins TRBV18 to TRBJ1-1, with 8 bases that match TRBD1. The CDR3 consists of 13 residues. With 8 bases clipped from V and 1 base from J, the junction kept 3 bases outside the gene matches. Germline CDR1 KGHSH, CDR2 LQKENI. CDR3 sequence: CASQQGGNTEAFF. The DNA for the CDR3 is TGTGCCAGCCAACAGGGGGGGAACACTGAAGCTTTCTTT.

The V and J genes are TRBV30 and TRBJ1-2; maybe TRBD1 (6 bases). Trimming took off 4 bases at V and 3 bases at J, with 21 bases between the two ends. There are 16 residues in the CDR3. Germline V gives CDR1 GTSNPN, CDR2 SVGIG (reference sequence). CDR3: CAWTTFGRGADYGYTF. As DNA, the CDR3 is TGTGCCTGGACCACTTTCGGCCGGGGGGCGGACTATGGCTACACCTTC.

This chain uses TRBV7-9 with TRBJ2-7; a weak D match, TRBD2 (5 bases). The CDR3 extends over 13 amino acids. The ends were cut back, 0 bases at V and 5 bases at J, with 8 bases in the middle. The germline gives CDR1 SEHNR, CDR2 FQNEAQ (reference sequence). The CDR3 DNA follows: TGTGCCAGCAGCTTAGCGATGAGGGACGAGCAGTACTTC. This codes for CASSLAMRDEQYF.

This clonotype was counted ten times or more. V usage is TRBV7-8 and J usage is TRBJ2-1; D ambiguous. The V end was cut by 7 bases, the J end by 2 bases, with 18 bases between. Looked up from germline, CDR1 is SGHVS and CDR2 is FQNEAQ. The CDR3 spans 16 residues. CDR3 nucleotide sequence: TGTGCCAGCACCGCTTATGTGAGTGACGCCTACAATGAGCAGTTCTTC. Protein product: CASTAYVSDAYNEQFF.

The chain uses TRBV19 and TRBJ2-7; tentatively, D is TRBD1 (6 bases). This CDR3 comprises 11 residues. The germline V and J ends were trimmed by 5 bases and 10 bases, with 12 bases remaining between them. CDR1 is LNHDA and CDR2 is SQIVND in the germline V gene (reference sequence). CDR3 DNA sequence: TGTGCCAGTAGTGGCCGGGACATCCAGTACTTC. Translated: CASSGRDIQYF.

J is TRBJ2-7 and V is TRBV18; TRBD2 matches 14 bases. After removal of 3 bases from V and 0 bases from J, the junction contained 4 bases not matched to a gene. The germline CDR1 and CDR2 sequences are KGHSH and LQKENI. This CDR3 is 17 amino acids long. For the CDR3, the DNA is TGTGCCAGCTCACCCTTGGGGACTAGCGGGAGCTCCTACGAGCAGTACTTC. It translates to CASSPLGTSGSSYEQYF.

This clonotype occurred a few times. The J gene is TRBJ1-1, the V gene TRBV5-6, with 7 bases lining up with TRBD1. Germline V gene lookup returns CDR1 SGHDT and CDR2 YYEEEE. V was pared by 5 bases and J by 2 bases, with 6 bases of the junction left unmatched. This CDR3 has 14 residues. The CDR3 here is CASRAKGANTEAFF. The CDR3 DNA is TGTGCCAGCAGGGCGAAGGGGGCCAACACTGAAGCTTTCTTT.

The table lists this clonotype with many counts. The CDR3 here is CASSQSLGGSLHEQYF. The DNA of the CDR3 is TGTGCCAGCAGCCAATCTCTTGGCGGGAGTCTCCACGAGCAGTACTTC. The chain links TRBV3-1 to TRBJ2-7; 7 nucleotides align to TRBD2. Germline trimming cut 2 bases from V and 5 bases from J; bases unmatched to any gene: 12. The CDR3 is 16 amino acids. Germline loops: CDR1 LGHDT, CDR2 YNNKEL (reference sequence).

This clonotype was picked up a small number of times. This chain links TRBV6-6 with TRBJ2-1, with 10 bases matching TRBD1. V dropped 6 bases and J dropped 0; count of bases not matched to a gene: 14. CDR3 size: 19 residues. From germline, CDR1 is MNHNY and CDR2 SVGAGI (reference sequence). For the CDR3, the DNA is TGTGCCAGCAGCCGGCCGGGACAGGGGACCCCGAGCTCCTACAATGAGCAGTTCTTC. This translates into CASSRPGQGTPSSYNEQFF.

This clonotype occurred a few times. Here the CDR3 DNA reads TGTGCCAGCAGCTCTCTAGCGGGCACTAGCACAGATACGCAGTATTTT. It yields the protein CASSSLAGTSTDTQYF. The chain couples TRBV7-9 to TRBJ2-3; 8 bases match TRBD2. There are 16 residues in the CDR3. Per the germline V gene, CDR1 is SEHNR and CDR2 is FQNEAQ (reference sequence). Trimming removed 4 bases from V and 0 bases from J; junction bases left unmatched: 6. The full variable domain, in which reference TRBV7-9 and TRBJ2-3 provide the parts outside the CDR3, is DTGVSQNPRHKITKRGQNVTFRCDPISEHNRLYWYRQTLGQGPEFLTYFQNEAQLEKSRLLSDRFSAERPKGSFSTLEIQRTEQGDSAMYLCASSSLAGTSTDTQYFGPGTRLTVL.

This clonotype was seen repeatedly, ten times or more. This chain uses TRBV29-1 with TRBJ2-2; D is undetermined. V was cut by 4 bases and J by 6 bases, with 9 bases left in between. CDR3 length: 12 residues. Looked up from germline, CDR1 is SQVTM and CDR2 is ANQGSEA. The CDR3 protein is CSVVEGSGELFF. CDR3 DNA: TGCAGCGTTGTGGAAGGGTCCGGGGAGCTGTTTTTT.

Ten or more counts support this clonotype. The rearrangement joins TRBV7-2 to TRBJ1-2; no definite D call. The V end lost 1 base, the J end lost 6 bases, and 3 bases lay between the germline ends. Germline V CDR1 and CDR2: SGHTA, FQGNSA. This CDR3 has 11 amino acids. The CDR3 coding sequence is TGTGCCAGCAGCTTAGTCCATGGCTACACCTTC. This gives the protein CASSLVHGYTF.

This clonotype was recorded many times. CDR3 loop: CAVTGGTGGYEQYF. The CDR3 DNA reads TGTGCCGTCACGGGGGGGACAGGCGGCTACGAGCAGTACTTC. The rearrangement uses TRBV7-6 and TRBJ2-7, with D perhaps matching TRBD1 or TRBD2 (8 bases each). Germline V gives CDR1 SGHVS, CDR2 FNYEAQ. This CDR3 contains 14 residues. The V end lost 11 bases, the J end lost 3 bases, and 20 bases lay between the germline ends.

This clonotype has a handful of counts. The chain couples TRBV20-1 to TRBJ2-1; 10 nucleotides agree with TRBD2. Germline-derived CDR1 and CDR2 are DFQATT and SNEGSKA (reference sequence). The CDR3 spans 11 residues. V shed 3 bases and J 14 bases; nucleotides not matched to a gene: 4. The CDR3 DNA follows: TGCAGTGCTAGGGCCGGACTAGCGGAGTTCTTC. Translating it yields CSARAGLAEFF.

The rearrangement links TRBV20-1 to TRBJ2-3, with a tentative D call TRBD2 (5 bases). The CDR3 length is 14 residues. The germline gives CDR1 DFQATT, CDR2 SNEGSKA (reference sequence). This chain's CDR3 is CSVRERKNTDTQYF. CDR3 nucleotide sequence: TGCAGCGTAAGGGAGCGGAAAAACACAGATACGCAGTATTTT.

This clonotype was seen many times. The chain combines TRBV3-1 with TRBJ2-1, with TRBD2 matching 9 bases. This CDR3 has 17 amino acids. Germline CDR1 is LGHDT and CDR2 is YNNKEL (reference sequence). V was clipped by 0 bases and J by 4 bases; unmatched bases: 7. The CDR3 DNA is TGTGCCAGCAGCCAAGATCCAGGCGGGAGGGCATACAATGAGCAGTTCTTC. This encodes CASSQDPGGRAYNEQFF.

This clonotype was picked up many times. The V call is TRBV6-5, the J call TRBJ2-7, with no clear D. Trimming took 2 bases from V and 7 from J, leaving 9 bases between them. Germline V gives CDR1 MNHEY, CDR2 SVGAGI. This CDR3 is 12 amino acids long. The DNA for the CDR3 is TGTGCCAGCAGTTACAGTGGGCTGGAGCAGTACTTC. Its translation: CASSYSGLEQYF.

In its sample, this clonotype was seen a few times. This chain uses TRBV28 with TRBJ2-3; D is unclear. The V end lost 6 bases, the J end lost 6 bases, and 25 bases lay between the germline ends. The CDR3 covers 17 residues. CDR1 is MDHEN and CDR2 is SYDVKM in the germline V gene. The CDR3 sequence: CASSLAASSLARDTQYF. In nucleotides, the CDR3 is TGTGCCAGCAGCTTAGCCGCCTCGTCCTTAGCAAGGGATACGCAGTATTTT.

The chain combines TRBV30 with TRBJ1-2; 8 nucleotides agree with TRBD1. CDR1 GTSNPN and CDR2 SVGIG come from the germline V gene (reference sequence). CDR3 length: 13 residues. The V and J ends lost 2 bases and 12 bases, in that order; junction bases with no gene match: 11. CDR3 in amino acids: CAWSSGTGPDDTF. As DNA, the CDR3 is TGTGCCTGGAGTTCCGGGACAGGCCCCGACGACACCTTC.

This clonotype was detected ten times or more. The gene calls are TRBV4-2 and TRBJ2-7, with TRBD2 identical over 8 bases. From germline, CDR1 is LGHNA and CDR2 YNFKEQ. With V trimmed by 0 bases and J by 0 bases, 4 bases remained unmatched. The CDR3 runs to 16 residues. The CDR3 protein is CASSQEVTSGSYEQYF. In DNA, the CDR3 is TGTGCCAGCAGCCAAGAAGTTACTAGCGGCTCCTACGAGCAGTACTTC.

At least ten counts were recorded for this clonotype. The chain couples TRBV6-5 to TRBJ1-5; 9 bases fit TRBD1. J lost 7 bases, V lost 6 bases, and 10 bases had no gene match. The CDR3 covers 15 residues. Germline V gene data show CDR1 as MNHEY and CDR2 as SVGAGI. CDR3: CASSPGTGKYQPQHF. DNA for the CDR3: TGTGCCAGCAGCCCCGGGACAGGGAAGTACCAGCCCCAGCATTTT.

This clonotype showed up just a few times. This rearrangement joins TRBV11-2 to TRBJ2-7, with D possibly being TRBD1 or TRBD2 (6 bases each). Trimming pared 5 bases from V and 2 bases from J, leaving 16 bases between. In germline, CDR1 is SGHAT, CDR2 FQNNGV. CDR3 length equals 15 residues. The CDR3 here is CASSLDIGGTYEQYF. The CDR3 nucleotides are TGTGCCAGCAGCCTGGATATCGGGGGCACCTACGAGCAGTACTTC.

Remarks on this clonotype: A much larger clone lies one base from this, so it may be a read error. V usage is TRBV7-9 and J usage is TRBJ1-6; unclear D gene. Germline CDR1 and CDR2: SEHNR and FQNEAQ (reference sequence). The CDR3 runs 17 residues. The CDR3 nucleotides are TGTGCCAGCAGCTTAGGGAGGAGCCAAAGCTATAATTCACCCCTCAACTTT. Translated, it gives CASSLGRSQSYNSPLNF. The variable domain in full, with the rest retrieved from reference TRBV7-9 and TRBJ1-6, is DTGVSQNPRHKITKRGQNVTFRCDPISEHNRLYWYRQTLGQGPEFLTYFQNEAQLEKSRLLSDRFSAERPKGSFSTLEIQRTEQGDSAMYLCASSLGRSQSYNSPLNFGNGTRLTVT.

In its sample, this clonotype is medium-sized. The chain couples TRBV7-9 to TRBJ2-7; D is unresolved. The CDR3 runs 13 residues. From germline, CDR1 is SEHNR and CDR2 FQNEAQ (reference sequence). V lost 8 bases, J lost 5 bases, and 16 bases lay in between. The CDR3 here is CASGPTPRHEQYF. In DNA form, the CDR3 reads TGTGCCAGCGGCCCGACCCCGCGGCACGAGCAGTACTTC.

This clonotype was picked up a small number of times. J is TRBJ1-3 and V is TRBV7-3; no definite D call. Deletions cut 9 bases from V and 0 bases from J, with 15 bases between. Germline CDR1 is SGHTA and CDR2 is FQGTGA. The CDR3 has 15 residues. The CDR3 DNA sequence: TGTGCCAGTGAAGTTGGCTGGAGCTCTGGAAACACCATATATTTT. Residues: CASEVGWSSGNTIYF.